Given below is one T cell receptor (beta chain) in context. Its antigen is still unknown. Expressed TCRB transcripts were sequenced, since all the RNA that had been isolated was reverse transcribed. The method was immunoSEQ multiplex PCR; TCRdb's version includes in-frame clones alone and lacks a portion of them. The sample holds tens of thousands of clones, over 50% seen once. These data are taken from a study of beta chain features in type 1 diabetes. General observations from the study: For Type 1 diabetes patients, all four CD4+ subsets carried TCRB CDR3s that were moderately but significantly shorter.

The germline CDR1 and CDR2 sequences are SGDLS and YYNGEE. V lost 0 bases and J lost 0, with 6 bases in between. The CDR3 loop spans 15 amino acids. This TCR was sampled from a man between 25 and 39 years old with type 1 diabetes. Some clones in this sample may be carry-over from other donors' samples. The sequenced sample was Tregs from blood. The rearrangement links TRBV9 to TRBJ2-2; maybe TRBD2 (6 bases). CDR3 nucleotide sequence: TGTGCCAGCAGCGTAGCGGGGGCGAACACCGGGGAGCTGTTTTTT. As protein: CASSVAGANTGELFF.